The 28 T cell receptor beta chains below were found in one sample sequenced in a study of human T cells and chemical hapten exposure. MiXCR, run by TCRdb on the RACE reads, gives a single entry per CDR3 protein. The data contain about 85,000 distinct CDR3 sequences, more than 9% of them seen just once; the ten biggest clones take up 1.5% to 2%. Time point reported: patch test 2, 6 weeks after DPC sensitization. As for treatment: therapeutic diphenylcyclopropenone sensitization with weekly scalp DPC. Specimen: whole blood, collected in connection with sensitization to the hapten diphenylcyclopropenone (DPC). The source of these receptors is a man aged 18 to 30 with alopecia areata. Some clones in this sample may be carry-over from other donors' samples.

This sequence joins TRBV6-2 or TRBV6-3 and TRBJ1-1; TRBD1 might be the D (5 bases). The length of the CDR3 is 14 residues. Germline CDR1 reads MNHEY; CDR2 reads SVGEGT. V was cut by 4 bases and J by 6 bases, with 15 bases left in between. The CDR3 loop reads CASSLGDEYAEAFF. DNA for the CDR3: TGTGCCAGCAGTTTGGGGGACGAATACGCTGAAGCTTTCTTT.

This clonotype was seen at least ten times. The V and J genes are TRBV7-9 and TRBJ1-1, with D unresolved. The germline V and J ends were trimmed by 1 base and 5 bases, with 8 bases remaining between them. The CDR3 is 13 amino acids. Germline V gene lookup returns CDR1 SEHNR and CDR2 FQNEAQ (reference sequence). This CDR3 is CASSLVRATEAFF. CDR3 nucleotide sequence: TGTGCCAGCAGCTTAGTACGGGCTACTGAAGCTTTCTTT.

This clonotype was seen at least ten times. This chain uses TRBV5-1 with TRBJ2-2; no clear D. Germline V lookup: CDR1 SGHRS, CDR2 YFSETQ. V was trimmed by 0 bases and J by 2 bases, leaving 8 bases between them. CDR3 size: 15 residues. The CDR3 sequence is CASSLAPANTGELFF. In DNA form, the CDR3 reads TGCGCCAGCAGCTTGGCCCCGGCCAACACCGGGGAGCTGTTTTTT.

This clonotype turned up a few times. The V and J genes are TRBV27 and TRBJ2-7; D is perhaps TRBD2 (6 bases). V was clipped by 0 bases and J by 2 bases, with 11 bases between them. Germline V gene lookup returns CDR1 MNHEY and CDR2 SMNVEV (reference sequence). The CDR3 has 15 amino acids. The CDR3 spells CASSLSAGRAYEQYF. CDR3 bases: TGTGCCAGCAGTTTATCGGCGGGAAGAGCCTACGAGCAGTACTTC.

This clonotype was counted only a few times. This chain connects TRBV4-2 to TRBJ2-1, with D perhaps TRBD2 (6 bases). CDR1 LGHNA and CDR2 YNFKEQ come from the germline V gene. The V gene lost 0 bases and the J gene lost 6 bases, with 6 bases spanning the gap. The CDR3 has 13 residues. The CDR3 sequence: CASSQEGGNEQFF. In DNA form, the CDR3 reads TGTGCCAGCAGCCAAGAGGGGGGCAATGAGCAGTTCTTC.

This clonotype was detected ten times or more. The chain carries TRBV12-3 or TRBV12-4 and TRBJ1-5; 8 nucleotides match TRBD1. The V gene end was trimmed by 3 bases and the J gene end by 7 bases; junction bases not matched to a gene: 11. The CDR3 is 16 residues long. For the CDR3, the DNA is TGTGCCAGCAGTTTCCGCAGGGGGCTAGCTCTACAGCCCCAGCATTTT. It is translated as CASSFRRGLALQPQHF.

This clonotype turned up a few times. The CDR3 DNA follows: TGCGCCAGCAGCCAAGTTGGGGGACGCTATGGCTACACCTTC. It encodes CASSQVGGRYGYTF. This chain joins TRBV4-3 and TRBJ1-2; D might be TRBD1 (5 bases). The CDR3 sequence is 14 residues long. Trimming took 1 base from V and 4 from J, leaving 10 bases between them. CDR1 LGHNA and CDR2 YSLEER come from the germline V gene.

The V gene is TRBV2, the J gene TRBJ2-7; either TRBD1 or TRBD2 may supply D (5 bases each). This CDR3 comprises 15 residues. V was shortened by 3 bases and J by 0 bases, with 12 bases between the two germline ends. Per germline, CDR1 SNHLY and CDR2 FYNNEI. CDR3 sequence reads: CASSEGVLHSYEQYV. DNA for the CDR3: TGTGCCAGCAGTGAGGGGGTTCTCCACTCCTACGAGCAGTACGTC.

The chain couples TRBV15 to TRBJ1-1; TRBD1 might be the D (5 bases). The CDR3 sequence is 16 residues long. V was clipped by 1 base and J by 0 bases, with 12 bases between them. Per the germline V gene, CDR1 is LNHNV and CDR2 is YYDKDF (reference sequence). CDR3 coding DNA: TGTGCCACCAGCAGAGGGGCAGGGCTCATGAACACTGAAGCTTTCTTT. Translating gives CATSRGAGLMNTEAFF.

This clonotype came up many times. V gene TRBV12-5 combines with J gene TRBJ1-3, with D hard to call. Germline lookup yields CDR1 LGHNT and CDR2 FRNRAP. The length of the CDR3 is 12 residues. V gave up 6 bases and J gave up 3 bases, with 6 bases separating them. The CDR3 bases are TGTGCTAGTGGAGATAATGGAAACACCATATATTTT. This translates into CASGDNGNTIYF.

V gene TRBV6-1 combines with J gene TRBJ1-6, with TRBD1 matching over 7 bases. The CDR3 covers 18 residues. From germline, CDR1 is MNHNS and CDR2 SASEGT. V lost 6 bases and J lost 0; bases outside the gene matches: 11. The chain's CDR3 is CASRNRGSYSSYNSPLHF. CDR3 nucleotides: TGTGCCAGCAGGAACAGGGGTTCCTACAGCTCCTATAATTCACCCCTCCACTTT.

In its sample, this clonotype was seen a few times. The rearrangement joins TRBV5-5 to TRBJ1-2, with unresolved D. The V gene's germline CDR1 is SGHKS and CDR2 YYEKEE (reference sequence). The CDR3 runs to 14 residues. V gave up 0 bases and J gave up 0 bases, with 6 bases separating them. CDR3 sequence (DNA): TGTGCCAGCAGCTTGGCTACGGCTAACTATGGCTACACCTTC. The encoded protein is CASSLATANYGYTF.

The chain uses TRBV7-3 and TRBJ1-1; 11 positions match TRBD1. The CDR3 length is 15 residues. V lost 5 bases, J lost 4 bases, and 6 bases stayed unmatched. Per germline, CDR1 SGHTA and CDR2 FQGTGA. CDR3 nucleotide sequence: TGTGCCAGCAGCAGCGCCGGGACAGGGGGCACTGAAGCTTTCTTT. Protein sequence: CASSSAGTGGTEAFF. Based on the CDR3 plus reference TRBV7-3 and TRBJ1-1, the full variable domain is GAGVSQTPSNKVTEKGKYVELRCDPISGHTALYWYRQSLGQGPEFLIYFQGTGAADDSGLPNDRFFAVRPEGSVSTLKIQRTERGDSAVYLCASSSAGTGGTEAFFGQGTRLTVV.

There are a few counts of this clonotype. The chain recombines TRBV29-1 with TRBJ1-1; no reliable D call. Trimming left V 4 bases short and J 2 bases short, with 8 bases between. From germline, CDR1 is SQVTM and CDR2 ANQGSEA. The CDR3 loop spans 12 amino acids. In nucleotides, the CDR3 is TGCAGCGTTGGGTCGGCAAACACTGAAGCTTTCTTT. This codes for CSVGSANTEAFF.

This clonotype was seen ten or more times. This sequence joins TRBV4-3 and TRBJ1-2, with TRBD1 identical over 10 bases. The CDR3 consists of 15 residues. Germline loops: CDR1 LGHNA, CDR2 YSLEER. V shed 0 bases, J shed 8 bases, and the junction held 6 bases outside the gene matches. CDR3 residues: CASSQDGTGAGGYTF. CDR3 coding DNA: TGCGCCAGCAGCCAAGATGGGACAGGGGCCGGAGGCTACACCTTC.

V is TRBV10-1 and J is TRBJ2-3, with D tentatively TRBD2 (5 bases). Trimming removed 5 bases from V and 0 bases from J, with 15 bases in between. The V gene's germline CDR1 is WNHNN and CDR2 SYGVQD (reference sequence). CDR3 size: 16 residues. The CDR3 protein is CASSTYGILSTDTQYF. The CDR3 DNA reads TGCGCCAGCAGTACATACGGGATTCTGAGCACAGATACGCAGTATTTT.

The table lists this clonotype with a few counts. The rearrangement joins TRBV21-1 to TRBJ2-7. TRBV21-1 is tagged as a pseudogene. The CDR3 runs 14 residues. The CDR3 region is CASSKATEPYEQYV. The CDR3 region has the DNA TGTGCCAGCAGCAAAGCGACGGAACCCTACGAGCAGTACGTC.

The chain links TRBV4-3 to TRBJ1-2; unclear D gene. This CDR3 contains 12 residues. V was cut by 0 bases and J by 7 bases, with 6 bases left in between. CDR1 LGHNA and CDR2 YSLEER come from the germline V gene. CDR3 bases: TGCGCCAGCAGCCAAGATCGATTTGGCTACACCTTC. This gives the protein CASSQDRFGYTF.

This clonotype was seen repeatedly, ten times or more. V is TRBV7-8 and J is TRBJ1-1, with D uncertain. The CDR3 spans 12 residues. Germline values: CDR1 SGHVS, CDR2 FQNEAQ. The V gene lost 5 bases and the J gene lost 8 bases, with 12 bases spanning the gap. The CDR3 region has the DNA TGTGCCAGCAGCCCTCACACTGTGGAAGCTTTCTTT. It codes for CASSPHTVEAFF. The full variable domain, completed using reference TRBV7-8 and TRBJ1-1, is GAGVSQSPRYKVAKRGQDVALRCDPISGHVSLFWYQQALGQGPEFLTYFQNEAQLDKSGLPSDRFFAERPEGSVSTLKIQRTQQEDSAVYLCASSPHTVEAFFGQGTRLTVV.

This clonotype was seen only a few times. The chain couples TRBV10-1 to TRBJ1-4; the D is unclear. V was trimmed by 6 bases and J by 8 bases, leaving 13 bases between them. Germline assignment: CDR1 WNHNN and CDR2 SYGVQD (reference sequence). This CDR3 contains 13 residues. The CDR3 DNA sequence: TGCGCCAGCAGCTCAAGGCCCGGGGAAAAACTGTTTTTT. This gives the protein CASSSRPGEKLFF.

This clonotype has ten or more counts. V gene TRBV6-1 combines with J gene TRBJ2-7, with 7 bases matching TRBD1. The CDR3 covers 15 residues. Germline CDR1 MNHNS, CDR2 SASEGT. V gave up 1 base and J gave up 3 bases; unmatched junction bases: 6. In DNA form, the CDR3 reads TGTGCCAGCAGTGAAGGCGTAACAGGGGTCTACGAGCAGTACGTC. Translation: CASSEGVTGVYEQYV.

In its sample, this clonotype was seen many times. This chain links TRBV2 with TRBJ2-6; 7 bases line up with TRBD1. With 6 bases clipped from V and 1 base from J, the junction kept 0 bases outside the gene matches. The CDR3 spans 14 residues. CDR1 is SNHLY and CDR2 is FYNNEI in the germline V gene. DNA of the CDR3: TGTGCCAGCAGGACAGGGTCTGGGGCCAACGTCCTGACTTTC. Encoded protein: CASRTGSGANVLTF.

The table lists this clonotype with a few counts. The rearrangement joins TRBV10-3 to TRBJ2-3, with 7 nucleotides matching TRBD1. This CDR3 is 13 amino acids long. V was pared by 7 bases and J by 2 bases, with 3 bases of the junction left unmatched. CDR1 ENHRY and CDR2 SYGVKD come from the germline V gene. This chain's CDR3 is CAINQGVTDTQYF. The DNA for the CDR3 is TGTGCCATCAATCAGGGGGTCACAGATACGCAGTATTTT.

The rearrangement joins TRBV7-6 to TRBJ1-1, with D hard to call. The CDR3 consists of 14 residues. The germline V gene has CDR1 SGHVS and CDR2 FNYEAQ. V lost 2 bases and J lost 3, with 10 bases in between. CDR3: CASSLRDHHTEAFF. CDR3 in DNA: TGTGCCAGCAGCTTAAGGGATCATCACACTGAAGCTTTCTTT.

The V call is TRBV10-1, the J call TRBJ2-1; D is undetermined. The germline V and J ends were trimmed by 8 bases and 2 bases, with 4 bases remaining between them. The CDR3 extends over 11 amino acids. Germline CDR1 is WNHNN and CDR2 is SYGVQD (reference sequence). CDR3 nucleotide sequence: TGCGCCAGCGGGACCTACAATGAGCAGTTCTTC. Translation gives CASGTYNEQFF.

This clonotype was detected only a few times. The chain is built from TRBV10-3 and TRBJ1-5; D is unresolved. The V end was cut by 0 bases, the J end by 0 bases, with 9 bases between. Germline loops: CDR1 ENHRY, CDR2 SYGVKD. This CDR3 comprises 16 residues. The CDR3 DNA reads TGTGCCATCAGTGAGTCCAGCCAGTTTAGCAATCAGCCCCAGCATTTT. This sequence encodes CAISESSQFSNQPQHF.

This clonotype has a count of ten or more. The CDR3 coding sequence is TGTGCCAGCAGTGGGGGGCCGCTGGAGACCCAGTACTTC. It specifies CASSGGPLETQYF. The gene calls are TRBV6-2 or TRBV6-3 and TRBJ2-5; D possibly matches TRBD1 or TRBD2 (6 bases each). The germline V gene encodes CDR1 MNHEY and CDR2 SVGEGT. CDR3 length equals 13 residues. V shed 5 bases and J shed 5 bases, with 12 bases lying between them.

This clonotype was picked up many times. The chain uses TRBV7-2 and TRBJ2-7; the D is unclear. Trimming took off 4 bases at V and 2 bases at J, with 12 bases between the two ends. Germline V gene sequence: CDR1 SGHTA, CDR2 FQGNSA. CDR3 length: 14 amino acids. CDR3: CASSYGRKTYEQYF. Here the CDR3 DNA reads TGTGCCAGCAGCTACGGACGGAAGACCTACGAGCAGTACTTC.